This T cell receptor beta chain was sequenced for a study of T-cell reconstitution after alpha-beta-depleted transplantation in children. Overall study findings and caveats: Expanded graft clones numbering several hundred reportedly gave rise to alpha-beta T cells about two months after transplant. At the one-year point after transplant, T-cell counts and TCRbeta diversity were found to come mostly from T cells that had been newly produced.

During its preparation, the TCRbeta library received unique molecular identifiers. TCRdb re-called the PCR reads with MiXCR, one entry per CDR3 protein. This table has 60,000 to 100,000 distinct CDR3 sequences, approximately 18% appearing once. This CDR3 region has 14 residues. The germline V and J ends were trimmed by 3 bases and 0 bases, with 8 bases remaining between them. CDR1 and CDR2 from the germline V gene are MNHNS and SASEGT. Note on this clonotype: Its antigen remains unidentified.

The sequencing here drew on PBMCs, mostly from graft donor cells, taken 360 days after TCRalphabeta/CD19-depleted stem cell transplant. The rearrangement uses TRBV6-1 and TRBJ1-1; D unclear. The TCR sequence derives from a male patient between 2 and 10 years old who had a stem cell transplant for acute lymphoblastic leukemia, so the T cells may come from the graft donor. The CDR3 reads CASSDDRLNTEAFF. The CDR3 coding sequence is TGTGCCAGCAGTGACGATCGCCTGAACACTGAAGCTTTCTTT.